What follows are 5 T cell receptor beta chains derived from one specimen sequenced in a study of shared clonotypes between healthy human individuals. Clones were read by immunoSEQ multiplex PCR, and TCRdb kept only the in-frame ones, dropping some. This sample has fewer than 500,000 clones, with over 75% found just once. Sequencing was done on a sample of PBMCs. Source of these receptors: a woman between 40 and 55 years old in good health. Some clones in this sample may be carry-over from other donors' samples.

This clone was observed a single time. The CDR3, as DNA: TGTGCCAGCAGCCAAGATATAGGGGCAGGGAAAAGGGATGAGCAGTTCTTC. Protein product: CASSQDIGAGKRDEQFF. The chain joins TRBV4-2 to TRBJ2-1; tentative D call: TRBD1 (5 bases). The CDR3 runs 17 residues. Germline assignment: CDR1 LGHNA and CDR2 YNFKEQ. The V gene lost 0 bases and the J gene lost 8 bases, with 20 bases spanning the gap.

CDR3 in DNA: TGTGCCACCAACCCGGGACTAGCGGCTTCTGGGGCCAACGTCCTGACTTTC. As protein: CATNPGLAASGANVLTF. The J gene is TRBJ2-6, the V gene TRBV10-3; 11 bases agree with TRBD2. V shed 10 bases, J shed 1 base, and the junction held 9 bases outside the gene matches. Germline V gene data show CDR1 as ENHRY and CDR2 as SYGVKD. The CDR3 runs 17 residues.

V usage is TRBV7-2 and J usage is TRBJ2-1; D is ambiguous. Looked up from germline, CDR1 is SGHTA and CDR2 is FQGNSA. The V gene lost 5 bases and the J gene lost 0 bases, with 5 bases spanning the gap. CDR3 length: 13 amino acids. The CDR3 DNA reads TGTGCCAGCAGCAAGAGCTCCTACAATGAGCAGTTCTTC. The encoded protein is CASSKSSYNEQFF.

Concerning this clone itself: In the same sample, other DNA sequences code for this CDR3. This chain links TRBV2 with TRBJ2-2, with D possibly being TRBD1 (6 bases). The V and J ends lost 4 bases and 4 bases respectively, with 10 bases between them. This CDR3 contains 14 residues. CDR1 SNHLY and CDR2 FYNNEI come from the germline V gene. CDR3 DNA sequence: TGTGCCAGCAGTGTACAGGGTACCACCGGGGAGCTGTTTTTT. Translated, it gives CASSVQGTTGELFF.

The rearrangement links TRBV14 to TRBJ2-1; D gene uncertain. The germline V and J ends were trimmed by 4 bases and 6 bases, with 13 bases remaining between them. CDR1 is SGHDN, CDR2 FVKESK, per germline. The CDR3 is made up of 14 amino acids. The CDR3 region has the DNA TGTGCCAGCAGCCCCCCTTTGAGTTTCAATGAGCAGTTCTTC. As protein: CASSPPLSFNEQFF.